This T cell receptor beta chain was observed in a study of blood T cell repertoires in COVID-19 (dated by TCRdb to between 2020 and 2021). About the study as a whole: Samples covering the acute and convalescent phases of COVID-19 were provided by collaborators in the United States, Italy and Spain. The material from the prospective study consisted of cDNA or gDNA derived from T cells, B-cell-depleted T cells, or PBMCs. HLA class I and class II types, where available, came from metadata supplied by the sample provider rather than from assay-based typing. A de-identified subject ID, COVID-19 status, age in years and sex were almost always included in the sample metadata. Deeply sampled blood TCRbeta repertoires from subjects exposed to, actively infected with, or recovered from COVID-19 were included in the dataset. The repertoires were made available in a free public database intended to serve as a resource for research on the immune response to SARS-CoV-2. Samples were obtained from the ongoing ImmuneRACE study (first 160 participants) and from 1,254 subjects provided by 6 global collaborators. Overall results and qualifications from the work: How much clinical and demographic metadata was included differed by source and by participant, and the metadata was provided uncurated.

At one collaborating source in Seattle, patients were enrolled during active infection and were followed longitudinally through the course of disease. The collaborating institutions used their own protocols to collect whole blood in K2EDTA tubes. For TCRbeta analysis, collaborators shipped samples in one of three forms: frozen whole blood, isolated PBMCs, or DNA extracted from either of those sample types. The immunoSEQ Assay, a bias-controlled multiplex PCR, was used to amplify TCRbeta CDR3 regions from genomic DNA. The paper's data handling went like this. The number of nucleated cells in each sample was estimated by amplification of reference gene primers within the assay. To quantify the absolute abundance of each unique TCRbeta CDR3 rearrangement, sequence reads were collapsed and filtered. Productive Simpson clonality was computed per sample as the square root of Simpson's diversity index over productive rearrangements. The source is immuneACCESS, and TCRdb retained only in-frame sequences with V and J called. Part of the clones is not carried over; for the studies checked, unresolved V genes explain less than half of this, and the remainder is unexplained. V and J calls plus clone size are reproduced from that table; the DNA served to infer D and trimming. Recorded for this sample are 95,000 or so clones; around 81% of them occurred a single time. The ten most abundant clones make up 4.5% to 5.5% of the sample.

This clone came up a few times. There is no known antigen for this receptor. No quality values exist for individual bases; no much larger clone is one base distant. Sequencing input: peripheral blood. This receptor was taken from a man older than 75 with COVID-19, enrolled during active disease.

The CDR3 region reads CASSQWSGQPQHF. The DNA sequence is as follows: TGTGCCAGCAGCCAATGGTCCGGTCAGCCCCAGCATTTT. Here the chain combines TRBV3-1 (or the pseudogene TRBV3-2) and TRBJ1-5; the D gene is unclear. Per the germline V gene (reference sequence), LGHDT is the CDR1 and YNNKEL is the CDR2. V is shortened by 2 bases, J by 6 bases, and the region joining them spans 8 bases. Including cysteine and phenylalanine, the CDR3 has 13 amino acids. Just the 39-base CDR3 DNA is kept, in frame starting at base 1.